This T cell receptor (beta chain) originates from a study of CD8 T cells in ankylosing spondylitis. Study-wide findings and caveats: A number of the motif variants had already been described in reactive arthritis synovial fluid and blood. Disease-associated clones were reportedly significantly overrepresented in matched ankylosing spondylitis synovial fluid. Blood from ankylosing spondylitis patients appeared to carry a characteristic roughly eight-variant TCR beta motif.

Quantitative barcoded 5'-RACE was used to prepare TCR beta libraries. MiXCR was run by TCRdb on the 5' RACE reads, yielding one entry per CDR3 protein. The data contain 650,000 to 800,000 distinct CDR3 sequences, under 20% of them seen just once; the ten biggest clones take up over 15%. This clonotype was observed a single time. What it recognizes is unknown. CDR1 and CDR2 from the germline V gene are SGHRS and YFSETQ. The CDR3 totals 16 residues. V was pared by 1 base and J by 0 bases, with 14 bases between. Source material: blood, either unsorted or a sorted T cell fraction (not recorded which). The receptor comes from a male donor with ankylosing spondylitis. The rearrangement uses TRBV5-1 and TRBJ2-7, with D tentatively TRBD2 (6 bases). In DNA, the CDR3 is TGCGCCAGCAGCTTGTTTCTAGCGATCAGCTCCTACGAGCAGTACTTC. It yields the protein CASSLFLAISSYEQYF.